This T cell receptor beta chain is from a study of control samples from healthy donors and cancer patients. Assay used: immunoSEQ multiplex PCR; TCRdb lists only in-frame clones, some missing. The data contain tens of thousands of clones, 85% to 90% of them seen just once; the ten biggest clones take up 5.5% to 7%. V was cut by 2 bases and J by 7 bases, with 12 bases left in between. CDR3 length: 15 residues. The germline V gene encodes CDR1 MNHEY and CDR2 SMNVEV (reference sequence). Sequencing was carried out using blood. The origin of this receptor is a man in his forties or fifties in good health. The gene calls are TRBV27 and TRBJ1-6; perhaps TRBD1 as D (5 bases). The CDR3: CASSLKQGLNSPLHF. CDR3 nucleotide sequence: TGTGCCAGCAGTTTAAAGCAGGGATTGAATTCACCCCTCCACTTT.